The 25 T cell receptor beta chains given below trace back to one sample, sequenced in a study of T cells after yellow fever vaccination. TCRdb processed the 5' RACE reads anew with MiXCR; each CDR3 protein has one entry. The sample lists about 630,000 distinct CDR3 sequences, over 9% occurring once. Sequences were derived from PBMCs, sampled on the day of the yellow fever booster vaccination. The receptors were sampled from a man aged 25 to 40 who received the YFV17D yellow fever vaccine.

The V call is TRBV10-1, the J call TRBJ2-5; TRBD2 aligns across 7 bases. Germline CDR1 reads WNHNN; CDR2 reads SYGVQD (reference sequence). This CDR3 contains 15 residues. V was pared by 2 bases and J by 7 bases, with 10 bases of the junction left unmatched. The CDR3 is CASSERRGGSATQYF. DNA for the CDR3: TGCGCCAGCAGTGAGAGGCGCGGCGGGAGTGCGACCCAGTACTTC.

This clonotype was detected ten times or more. DNA for the CDR3: TGTGCCAGCAGCTTGTACCGGGAGGTGAGAGATACGCAGTATTTT. The encoded protein is CASSLYREVRDTQYF. The chain combines TRBV7-9 with TRBJ2-3; 7 bases align to TRBD2. Germline loops: CDR1 SEHNR, CDR2 FQNEAQ (reference sequence). The CDR3 loop spans 15 amino acids. Losses at the gene ends were 3 bases for V and 5 bases for J; bases not matched to a gene: 8.

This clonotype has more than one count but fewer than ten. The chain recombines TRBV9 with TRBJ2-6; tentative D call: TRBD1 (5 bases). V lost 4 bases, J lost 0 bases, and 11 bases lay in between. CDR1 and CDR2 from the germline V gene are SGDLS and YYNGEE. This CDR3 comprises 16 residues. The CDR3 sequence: CASSQGRLSGANVLTF. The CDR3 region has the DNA TGTGCCAGCAGCCAGGGCAGGCTCTCTGGGGCCAACGTCCTGACTTTC.

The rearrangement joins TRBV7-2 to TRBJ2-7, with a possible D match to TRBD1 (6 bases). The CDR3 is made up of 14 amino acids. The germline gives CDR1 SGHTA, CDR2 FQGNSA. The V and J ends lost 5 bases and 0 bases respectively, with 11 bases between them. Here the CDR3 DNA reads TGTGCCAGCAGCCGGAACAGGGACTCCTACGAGCAGTACTTC. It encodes CASSRNRDSYEQYF.

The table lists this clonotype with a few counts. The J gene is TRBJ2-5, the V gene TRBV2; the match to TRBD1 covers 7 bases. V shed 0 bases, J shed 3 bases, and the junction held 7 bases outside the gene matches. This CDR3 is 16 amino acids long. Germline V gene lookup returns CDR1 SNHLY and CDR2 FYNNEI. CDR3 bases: TGTGCCAGCAGTGAAGCTGGGACAGCCTCTAAAGAGACCCAGTACTTC. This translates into CASSEAGTASKETQYF. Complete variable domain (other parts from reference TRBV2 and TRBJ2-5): EPEVTQTPSHQVTQMGQEVILRCVPISNHLYFYWYRQILGQKVEFLVSFYNNEISEKSEIFDDQFSVERPDGSNFTLKIRSTKLEDSAMYFCASSEAGTASKETQYFGPGTRLLVL.

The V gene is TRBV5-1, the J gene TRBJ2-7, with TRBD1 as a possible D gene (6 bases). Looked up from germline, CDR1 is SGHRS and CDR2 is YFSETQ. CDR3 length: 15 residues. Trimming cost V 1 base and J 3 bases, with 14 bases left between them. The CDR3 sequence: CASSLQDSTYYEQYF. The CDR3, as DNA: TGCGCCAGCAGCTTGCAGGACAGCACTTACTACGAGCAGTACTTC.

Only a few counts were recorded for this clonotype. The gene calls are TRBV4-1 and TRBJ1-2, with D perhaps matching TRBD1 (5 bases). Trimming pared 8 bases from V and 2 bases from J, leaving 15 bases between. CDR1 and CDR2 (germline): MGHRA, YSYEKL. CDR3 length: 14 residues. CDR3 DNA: TGCGCCAGCGTTGAGGGACCCCCGAACTATGGCTACACCTTC. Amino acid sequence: CASVEGPPNYGYTF.

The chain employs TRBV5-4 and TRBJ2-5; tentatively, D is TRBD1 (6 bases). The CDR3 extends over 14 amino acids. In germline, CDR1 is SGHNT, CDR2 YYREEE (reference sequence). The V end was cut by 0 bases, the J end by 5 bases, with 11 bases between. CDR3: CASSLEGVAETQYF. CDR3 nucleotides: TGTGCCAGCAGCTTGGAGGGGGTCGCCGAGACCCAGTACTTC.

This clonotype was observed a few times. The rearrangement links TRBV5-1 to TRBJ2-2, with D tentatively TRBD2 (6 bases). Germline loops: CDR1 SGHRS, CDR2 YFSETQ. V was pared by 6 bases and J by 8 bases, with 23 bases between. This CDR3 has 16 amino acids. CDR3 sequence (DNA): TGCGCCAGCAAGGTCGGGCTAGCGATAACACGTGGGGAGCTGTTTTTT. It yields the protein CASKVGLAITRGELFF.

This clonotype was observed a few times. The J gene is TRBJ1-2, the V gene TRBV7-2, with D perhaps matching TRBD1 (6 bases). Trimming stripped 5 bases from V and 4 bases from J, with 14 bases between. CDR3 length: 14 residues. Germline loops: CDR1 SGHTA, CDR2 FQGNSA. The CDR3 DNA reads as TGTGCCAGCAGCCCTACGGGGGCGCTCTATGGCTACACCTTC. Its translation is CASSPTGALYGYTF.

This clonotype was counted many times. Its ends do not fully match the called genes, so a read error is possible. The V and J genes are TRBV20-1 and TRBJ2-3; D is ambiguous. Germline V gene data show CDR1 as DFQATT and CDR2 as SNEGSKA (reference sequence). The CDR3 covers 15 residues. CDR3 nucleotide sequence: TGCAGTGCAAGAGATGGCTTCGGATCTACAGATACGCAGTATTTT. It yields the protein CSARDGFGSTDTQYF.

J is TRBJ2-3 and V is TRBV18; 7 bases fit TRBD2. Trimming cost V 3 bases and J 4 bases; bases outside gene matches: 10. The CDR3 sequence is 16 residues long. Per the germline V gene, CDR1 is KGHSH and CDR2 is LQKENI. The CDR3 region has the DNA TGTGCCAGCTCACCGGGACTACCCGCTGATTCAGATACGCAGTATTTT. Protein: CASSPGLPADSDTQYF.

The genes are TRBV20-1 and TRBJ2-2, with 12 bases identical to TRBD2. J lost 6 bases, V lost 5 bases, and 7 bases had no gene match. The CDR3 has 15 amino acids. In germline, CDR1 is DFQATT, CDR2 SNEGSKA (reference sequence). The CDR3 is CSAAISSGRAGELFF. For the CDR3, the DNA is TGCAGTGCTGCGATCTCTAGCGGGAGGGCCGGGGAGCTGTTTTTT.

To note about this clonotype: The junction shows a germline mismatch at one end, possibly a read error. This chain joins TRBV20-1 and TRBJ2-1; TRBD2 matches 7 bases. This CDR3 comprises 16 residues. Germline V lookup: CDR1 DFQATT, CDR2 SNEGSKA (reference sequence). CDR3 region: CCARTSSGDPYNEQFF. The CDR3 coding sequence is TGCTGTGCTAGAACGTCTAGCGGAGACCCCTACAATGAGCAGTTCTTC.

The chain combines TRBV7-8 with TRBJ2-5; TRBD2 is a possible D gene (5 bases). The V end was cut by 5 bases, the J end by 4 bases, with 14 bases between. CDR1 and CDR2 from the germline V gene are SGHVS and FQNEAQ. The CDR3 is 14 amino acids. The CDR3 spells CASSQRGPAETQYF. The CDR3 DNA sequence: TGTGCCAGCAGCCAGAGAGGGCCAGCAGAGACCCAGTACTTC.

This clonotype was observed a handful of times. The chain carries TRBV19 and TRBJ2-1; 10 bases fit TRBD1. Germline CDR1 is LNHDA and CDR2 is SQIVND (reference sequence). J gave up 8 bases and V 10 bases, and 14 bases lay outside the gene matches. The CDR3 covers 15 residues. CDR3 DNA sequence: TGTGCCACCAGAAGCAGGGACAGGGGATCCGATGAGCAGTTCTTC. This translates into CATRSRDRGSDEQFF.

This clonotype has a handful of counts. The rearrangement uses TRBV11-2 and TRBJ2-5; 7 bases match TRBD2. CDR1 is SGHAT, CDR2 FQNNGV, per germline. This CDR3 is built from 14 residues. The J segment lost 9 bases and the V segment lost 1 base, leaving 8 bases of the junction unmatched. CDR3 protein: CASSLVVREPAQYF. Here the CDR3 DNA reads TGTGCCAGCAGCTTAGTCGTGCGGGAGCCGGCCCAGTACTTC.

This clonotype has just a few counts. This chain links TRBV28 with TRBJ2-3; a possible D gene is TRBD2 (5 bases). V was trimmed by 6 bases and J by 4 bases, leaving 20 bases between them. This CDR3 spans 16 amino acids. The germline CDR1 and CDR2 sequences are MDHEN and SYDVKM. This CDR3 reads CASSTTSSTNPDTQYF. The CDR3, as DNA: TGTGCCAGCAGCACAACTAGTTCTACTAATCCAGATACGCAGTATTTT.

The CDR3 is CASSEFGVGTDTQYF. In DNA form, the CDR3 reads TGTGCCAGCAGTGAATTTGGTGTCGGCACAGATACGCAGTATTTT. The genes are TRBV6-4 and TRBJ2-3; the D is unclear. V was cut by 3 bases and J by 1 base, with 11 bases left in between. The germline V gene encodes CDR1 MRHNA and CDR2 SNTAGT. The CDR3 is 15 residues long.

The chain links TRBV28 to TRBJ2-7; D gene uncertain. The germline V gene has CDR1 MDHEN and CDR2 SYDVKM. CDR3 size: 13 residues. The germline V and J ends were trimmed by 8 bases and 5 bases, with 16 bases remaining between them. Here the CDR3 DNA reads TGTGCCAGCGGGCGGCCGAATTCCCACGAGCAGTACTTC. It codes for CASGRPNSHEQYF.

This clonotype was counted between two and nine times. CDR3 sequence: CASSQTSGSRLMTYEQYF. The CDR3 DNA reads TGTGCCAGCAGCCAGACTAGCGGGAGCAGGTTAATGACCTACGAGCAGTACTTC. The rearrangement joins TRBV3-1 to TRBJ2-7, with 12 bases aligning to TRBD2. There are 18 residues in the CDR3. V shed 3 bases and J 2 bases; nucleotides not matched to a gene: 11. The V gene's germline CDR1 is LGHDT and CDR2 YNNKEL (reference sequence).

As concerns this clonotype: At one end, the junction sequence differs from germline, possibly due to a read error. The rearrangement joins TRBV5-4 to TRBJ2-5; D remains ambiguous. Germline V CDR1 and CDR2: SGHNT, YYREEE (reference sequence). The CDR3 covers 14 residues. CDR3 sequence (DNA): TGTGCCAGCAGCACCTTCGGTCCCCAAGGGACCCAGTACTTC. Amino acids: CASSTFGPQGTQYF.

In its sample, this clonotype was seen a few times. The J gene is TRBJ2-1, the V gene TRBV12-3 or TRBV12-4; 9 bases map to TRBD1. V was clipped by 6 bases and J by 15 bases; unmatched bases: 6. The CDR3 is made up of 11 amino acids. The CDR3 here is CASSYGQGRFF. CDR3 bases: TGTGCCAGCAGCTATGGACAGGGGAGGTTCTTC.

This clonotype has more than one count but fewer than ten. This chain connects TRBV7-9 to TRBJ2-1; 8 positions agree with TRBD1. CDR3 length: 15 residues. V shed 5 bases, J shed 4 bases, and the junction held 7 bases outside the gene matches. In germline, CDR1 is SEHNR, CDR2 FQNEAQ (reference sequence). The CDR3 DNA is TGTGCCAGCAGCCGTAACGGGACAGGATACAATGAGCAGTTCTTC. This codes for CASSRNGTGYNEQFF.

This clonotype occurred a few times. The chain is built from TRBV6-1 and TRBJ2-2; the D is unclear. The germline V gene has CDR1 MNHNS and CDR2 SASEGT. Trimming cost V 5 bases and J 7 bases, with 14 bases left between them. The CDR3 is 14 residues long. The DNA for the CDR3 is TGTGCCAGCAGTCGCCCCCCTGGCCTCGGGGAGCTGTTTTTT. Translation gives CASSRPPGLGELFF.